This T cell receptor (beta chain) emerged from a study of T cell repertoires in cytomegalovirus infection. At the level of the study: Recently identified HLA-C-restricted and well-studied HLA-B-restricted CMV epitopes were used. Evidence of both CMV infection and a matching HLA type came from public TCR beta signatures. Whole-study findings and limits: Dominant in the ex vivo response were TCR beta clonotypes restricted by HLA-C and specific for CMV. CMV carriers with the relevant HLA were identified by cumulative public TCR beta family frequency.

One entry per CDR3 protein results from TCRdb running MiXCR on the reads. The table includes approximately 500,000 distinct CDR3 sequences, 33% detected once. Regarding this clonotype: Its target is not known.

The receptor's source is a human donor in good health (CMV status not recorded). Some clones in this sample may be carry-over from other donors' samples. The sequenced sample was cultured PBMCs, obtained from culture after CMV antigen stimulation.

The CDR3 nucleotides read TGTGCCAGCAGTGACTCTCCCGGAGAGACCCAGTACTTC. Protein product: CASSDSPGETQYF. This chain joins TRBV6-4 and TRBJ2-5; D call uncertain. Germline assignment: CDR1 MRHNA and CDR2 SNTAGT. V gave up 0 bases and J gave up 4 bases, with 6 bases separating them. This CDR3 region has 13 residues.